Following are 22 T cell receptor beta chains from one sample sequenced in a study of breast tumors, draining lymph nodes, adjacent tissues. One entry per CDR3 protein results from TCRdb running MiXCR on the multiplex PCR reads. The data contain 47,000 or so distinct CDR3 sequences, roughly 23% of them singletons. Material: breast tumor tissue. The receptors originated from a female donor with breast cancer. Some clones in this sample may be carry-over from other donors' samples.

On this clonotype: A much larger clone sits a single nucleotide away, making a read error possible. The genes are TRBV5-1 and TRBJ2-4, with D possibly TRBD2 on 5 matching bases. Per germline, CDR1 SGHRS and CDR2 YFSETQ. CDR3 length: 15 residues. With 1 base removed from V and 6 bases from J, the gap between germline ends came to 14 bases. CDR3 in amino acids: CASSLYSEGRNIQYF. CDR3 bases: TGCGCCAGCAGCTTGTATTCCGAGGGCAGAAACATTCAGTACTTC. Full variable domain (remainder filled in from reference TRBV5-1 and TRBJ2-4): KAGVTQTPRYLIKTRGQQVTLSCSPISGHRSVSWYQQTPGQGLQFLFEYFSETQRNKGNFPGRFSGRQFSNSRSEMNVSTLELGDSALYLCASSLYSEGRNIQYFGAGTRLSVL.

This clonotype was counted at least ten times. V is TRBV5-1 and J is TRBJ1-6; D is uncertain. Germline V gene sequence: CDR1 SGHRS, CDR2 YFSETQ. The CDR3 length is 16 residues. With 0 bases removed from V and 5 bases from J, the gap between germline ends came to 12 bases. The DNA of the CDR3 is TGCGCCAGCAGCTTGGAAGGCAGTAAGAATAATTCACCCCTCCACTTT. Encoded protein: CASSLEGSKNNSPLHF. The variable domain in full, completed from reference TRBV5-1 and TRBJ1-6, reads KAGVTQTPRYLIKTRGQQVTLSCSPISGHRSVSWYQQTPGQGLQFLFEYFSETQRNKGNFPGRFSGRQFSNSRSEMNVSTLELGDSALYLCASSLEGSKNNSPLHFGNGTRLTVT.

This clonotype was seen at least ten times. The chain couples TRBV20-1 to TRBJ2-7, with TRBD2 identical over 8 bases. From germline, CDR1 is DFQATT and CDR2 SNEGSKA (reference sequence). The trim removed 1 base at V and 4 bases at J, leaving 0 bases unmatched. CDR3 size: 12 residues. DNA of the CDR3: TGCAGTGCTAGAGCGGGAGGGTACGAGCAGTACTTC. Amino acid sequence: CSARAGGYEQYF.

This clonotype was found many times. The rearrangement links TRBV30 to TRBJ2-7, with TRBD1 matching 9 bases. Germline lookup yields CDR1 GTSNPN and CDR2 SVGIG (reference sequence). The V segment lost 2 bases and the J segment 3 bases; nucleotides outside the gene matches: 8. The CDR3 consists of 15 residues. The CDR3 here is CAWSRVGQGVYEQYF. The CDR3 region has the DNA TGTGCCTGGAGTCGCGTGGGACAGGGTGTCTACGAGCAGTACTTC.

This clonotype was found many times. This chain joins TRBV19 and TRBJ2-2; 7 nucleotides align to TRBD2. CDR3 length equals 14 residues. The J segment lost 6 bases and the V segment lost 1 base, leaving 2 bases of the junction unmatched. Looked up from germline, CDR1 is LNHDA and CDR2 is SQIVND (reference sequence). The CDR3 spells CASSIAGGSGELFF. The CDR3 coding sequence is TGTGCCAGTAGTATAGCGGGAGGCTCCGGGGAGCTGTTTTTT.

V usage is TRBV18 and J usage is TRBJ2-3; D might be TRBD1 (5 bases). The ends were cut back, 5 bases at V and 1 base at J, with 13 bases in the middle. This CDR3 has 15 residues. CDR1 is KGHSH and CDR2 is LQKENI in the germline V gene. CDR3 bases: TGTGCCAGCTCAGTAGGGGTCACGGGCACAGATACGCAGTATTTT. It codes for CASSVGVTGTDTQYF.

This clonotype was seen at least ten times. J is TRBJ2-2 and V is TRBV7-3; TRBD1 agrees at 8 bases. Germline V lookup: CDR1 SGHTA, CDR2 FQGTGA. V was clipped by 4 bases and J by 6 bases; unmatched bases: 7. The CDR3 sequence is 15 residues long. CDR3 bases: TGTGCCAGCAGCTCGAACATACAGGGGGCCGGGGAGCTGTTTTTT. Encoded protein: CASSSNIQGAGELFF.

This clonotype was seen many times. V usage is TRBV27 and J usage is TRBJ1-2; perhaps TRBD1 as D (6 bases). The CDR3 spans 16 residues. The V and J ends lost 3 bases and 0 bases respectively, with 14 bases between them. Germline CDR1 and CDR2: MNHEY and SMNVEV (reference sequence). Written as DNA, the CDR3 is TGTGCCAGCAGTTTTATGAGGGGGTCGCCTAACTATGGCTACACCTTC. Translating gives CASSFMRGSPNYGYTF.

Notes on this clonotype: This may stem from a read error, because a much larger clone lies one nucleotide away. The CDR3, as DNA: TGTGCCATCAGTGGGACAGGACGTTATGGCTACACCTTC. Protein: CAISGTGRYGYTF. The gene calls are TRBV10-3 and TRBJ1-2; TRBD1 agrees at 7 bases. Germline assignment: CDR1 ENHRY and CDR2 SYGVKD. This CDR3 contains 13 residues. The V and J ends lost 4 bases and 5 bases, in that order; junction bases with no gene match: 4.

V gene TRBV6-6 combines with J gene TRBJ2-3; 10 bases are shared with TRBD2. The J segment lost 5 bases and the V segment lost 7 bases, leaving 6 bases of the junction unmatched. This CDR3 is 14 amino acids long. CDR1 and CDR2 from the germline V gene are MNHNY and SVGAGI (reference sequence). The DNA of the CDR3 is TGTGCCAGCACCTTAAGCGGGGGGGGAGATACGCAGTATTTT. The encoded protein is CASTLSGGGDTQYF.

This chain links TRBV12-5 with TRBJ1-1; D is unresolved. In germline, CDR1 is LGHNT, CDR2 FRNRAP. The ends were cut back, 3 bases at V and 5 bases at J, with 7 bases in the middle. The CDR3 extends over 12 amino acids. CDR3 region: CASGFWGTEAFF. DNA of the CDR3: TGTGCTAGTGGTTTTTGGGGTACTGAAGCTTTCTTT.

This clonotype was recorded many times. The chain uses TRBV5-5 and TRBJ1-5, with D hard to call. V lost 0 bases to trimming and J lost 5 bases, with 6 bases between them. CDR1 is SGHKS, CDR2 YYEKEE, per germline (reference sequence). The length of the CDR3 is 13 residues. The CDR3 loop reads CASSLAWDQPQHF. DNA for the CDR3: TGTGCCAGCAGCTTGGCCTGGGATCAGCCCCAGCATTTT. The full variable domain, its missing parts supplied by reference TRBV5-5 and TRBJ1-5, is DAGVTQSPTHLIKTRGQQVTLRCSPISGHKSVSWYQQVLGQGPQFIFQYYEKEERGRGNFPDRFSARQFPNYSSELNVNALLLGDSALYLCASSLAWDQPQHFGDGTRLSIL.

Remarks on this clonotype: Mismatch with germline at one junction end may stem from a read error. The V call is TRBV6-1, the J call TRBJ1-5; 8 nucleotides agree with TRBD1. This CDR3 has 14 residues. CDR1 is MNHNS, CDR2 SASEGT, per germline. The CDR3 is CASRTGQGNQPRHF. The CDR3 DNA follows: TGTGCCAGCAGAACCGGACAGGGCAATCAGCCCCGGCATTTT.

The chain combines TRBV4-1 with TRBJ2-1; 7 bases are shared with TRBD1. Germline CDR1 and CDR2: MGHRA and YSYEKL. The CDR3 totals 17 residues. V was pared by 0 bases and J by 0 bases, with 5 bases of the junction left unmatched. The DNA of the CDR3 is TGCGCCAGCAGCCAAGATAGGGGACAGAGCTCCTACAATGAGCAGTTCTTC. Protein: CASSQDRGQSSYNEQFF.

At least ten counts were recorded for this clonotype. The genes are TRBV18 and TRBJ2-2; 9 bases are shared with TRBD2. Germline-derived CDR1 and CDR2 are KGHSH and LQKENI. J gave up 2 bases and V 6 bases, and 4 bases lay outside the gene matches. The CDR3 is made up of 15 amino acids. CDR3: CASSRTSVNTGELFF. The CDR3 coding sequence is TGTGCCAGCTCTAGGACTAGCGTCAACACCGGGGAGCTGTTTTTT.

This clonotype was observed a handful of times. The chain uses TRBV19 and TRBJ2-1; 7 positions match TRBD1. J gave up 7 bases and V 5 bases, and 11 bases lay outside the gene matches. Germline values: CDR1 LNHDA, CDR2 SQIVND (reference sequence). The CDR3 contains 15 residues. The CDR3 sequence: CASSPRRGGENEQFF. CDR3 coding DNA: TGTGCCAGTAGTCCGAGGAGAGGGGGCGAAAATGAGCAGTTCTTC.

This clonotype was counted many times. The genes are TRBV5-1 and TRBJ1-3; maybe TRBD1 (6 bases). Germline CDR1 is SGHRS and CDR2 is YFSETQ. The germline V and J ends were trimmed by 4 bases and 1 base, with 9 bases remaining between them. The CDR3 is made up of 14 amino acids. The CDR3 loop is CASSPQGSGNTIYF. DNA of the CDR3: TGCGCCAGCAGCCCCCAGGGGTCTGGAAACACCATATATTTT. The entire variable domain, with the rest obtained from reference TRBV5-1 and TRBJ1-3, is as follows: KAGVTQTPRYLIKTRGQQVTLSCSPISGHRSVSWYQQTPGQGLQFLFEYFSETQRNKGNFPGRFSGRQFSNSRSEMNVSTLELGDSALYLCASSPQGSGNTIYFGEGSWLTVV.

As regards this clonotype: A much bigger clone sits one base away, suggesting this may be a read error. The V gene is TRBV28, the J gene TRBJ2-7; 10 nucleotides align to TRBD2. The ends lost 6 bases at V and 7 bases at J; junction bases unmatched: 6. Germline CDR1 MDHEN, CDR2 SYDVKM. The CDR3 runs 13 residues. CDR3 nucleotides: TGTGCCAGCAGAGCTAGCGGGAGTCATGAGCAGTACTTC. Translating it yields CASRASGSHEQYF. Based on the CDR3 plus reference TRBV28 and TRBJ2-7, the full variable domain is DVKVTQSSRYLVKRTGEKVFLECVQDMDHENMFWYRQDPGLGLRLIYFSYDVKMKEKGDIPEGYSVSREKKERFSLILESASTNQTSMYLCASRASGSHEQYFGPGTRLTVT.

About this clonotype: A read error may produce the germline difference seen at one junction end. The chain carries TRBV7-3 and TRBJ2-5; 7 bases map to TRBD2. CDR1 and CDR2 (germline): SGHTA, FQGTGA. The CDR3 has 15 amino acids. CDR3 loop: CVSSLYPSGQETQYF. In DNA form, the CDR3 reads TGTGTCAGCAGCCTATATCCTAGCGGACAAGAGACCCAGTACTTC.

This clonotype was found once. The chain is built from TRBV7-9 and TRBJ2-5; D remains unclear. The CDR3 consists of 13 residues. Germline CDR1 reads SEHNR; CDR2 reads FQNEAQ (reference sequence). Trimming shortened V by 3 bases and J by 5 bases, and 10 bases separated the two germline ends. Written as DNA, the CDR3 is TGTGCCAGCAGCTTGTCGAGGTTGGAGACCCAGTACTTC. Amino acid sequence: CASSLSRLETQYF.

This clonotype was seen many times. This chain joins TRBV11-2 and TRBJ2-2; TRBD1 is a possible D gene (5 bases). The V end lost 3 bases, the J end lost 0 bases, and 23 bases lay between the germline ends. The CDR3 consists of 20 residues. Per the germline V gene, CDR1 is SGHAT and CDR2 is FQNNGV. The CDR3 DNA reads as TGTGCCAGCAGCTTGACAGAATACCAGGGTGATGGGGCGAACACCGGGGAGCTGTTTTTT. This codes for CASSLTEYQGDGANTGELFF.

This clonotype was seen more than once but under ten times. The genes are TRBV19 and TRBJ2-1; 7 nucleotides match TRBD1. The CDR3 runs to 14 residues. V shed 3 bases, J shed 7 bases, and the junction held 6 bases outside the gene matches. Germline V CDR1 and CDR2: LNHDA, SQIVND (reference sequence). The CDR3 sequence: CASSMMLTGNEQFF. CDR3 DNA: TGTGCCAGTAGTATGATGCTGACAGGGAATGAGCAGTTCTTC.